This T cell receptor beta chain emerged from a study of CD8 T cells in Susac syndrome. V shed 1 base, J shed 4 bases, and the junction held 4 bases outside the gene matches. This CDR3 spans 14 amino acids. Germline V gives CDR1 DFQATT, CDR2 SNEGSKA (reference sequence). CD8+ and CD4+ T cells from blood underwent TCR beta sequencing, which was carried out in a high-throughput format. cDNA came from about 0.5 to 1 ug RNA primed by random hexamers. Each CDR3 protein is one row after TCRdb ran MiXCR on the immunoSEQ multiplex PCR reads. The data contain nearly 200,000 distinct CDR3 sequences, 90% to 95% of them singletons.

The rearrangement joins TRBV20-1 to TRBJ1-5, with 7 bases matching TRBD1. The sequencing input was CD4+ T cells from PBMCs. This TCR derives from a human donor with multiple sclerosis. Here the CDR3 reads CSARGGQKNQPQHF. In nucleotides, the CDR3 is TGCAGTGCTAGAGGGGGACAGAAAAATCAGCCCCAGCATTTT.